One sample yielded the 21 T cell receptor beta chains listed below, sequenced in a study of patients and donors after allogeneic stem cell transplantation. Using its own MiXCR run on the RT-PCR reads, TCRdb lists one record per CDR3 protein. The sample lists 200,000 to 250,000 distinct CDR3 sequences, more than 35% seen once, with 9.5% to 13% in the top ten. The sample comprised blood, either unsorted or a sorted T cell fraction (not recorded which). The receptors derive from a human donor who was either an allogeneic HSCT recipient or a stem cell or donor lymphocyte infusion donor (not recorded which). It is not recorded whose cells these are; they may come from a transplant donor.

This clonotype was observed a few times. The CDR3 bases are TGTGCCAGCTCACCACCATCAAAGAACACTGAAGCTTTCTTT. It specifies CASSPPSKNTEAFF. The gene calls are TRBV18 and TRBJ1-1; D not certain. This CDR3 region has 14 residues. The germline gives CDR1 KGHSH, CDR2 LQKENI. V was trimmed by 0 bases and J by 1 base, leaving 6 bases between them.

This clonotype was seen only a few times. The chain links TRBV20-1 to TRBJ1-2; weak D call: TRBD1 (5 bases). CDR1 is DFQATT and CDR2 is SNEGSKA in the germline V gene (reference sequence). Trimming stripped 7 bases from V and 6 bases from J, with 12 bases between. There are 11 residues in the CDR3. The chain's CDR3 is CSVWGRDGYTF. Written as DNA, the CDR3 is TGCAGTGTCTGGGGCAGAGATGGCTACACCTTC.

This clonotype occurred a few times. The chain recombines TRBV11-2 with TRBJ1-1; the D gene is possibly TRBD1 (5 bases). Germline V CDR1 and CDR2: SGHAT, FQNNGV. This CDR3 has 11 residues. The V end lost 0 bases, the J end lost 10 bases, and 6 bases lay between the germline ends. CDR3 protein: CASSLEGTAFF. The CDR3 DNA reads TGTGCCAGCAGCTTAGAGGGGACAGCTTTCTTT.

The gene calls are TRBV12-3 or TRBV12-4 and TRBJ2-7; D remains unclear. The ends were cut back, 1 base at V and 7 bases at J, with 17 bases in the middle. The CDR3 contains 15 residues. CDR3 DNA sequence: TGTGCCAGCAGTTTAGATCCCGGAGTAGCTCGGGAGCAGTACTTC. This gives the protein CASSLDPGVAREQYF.

This clonotype has only a few counts. The chain couples TRBV27 to TRBJ1-5; D not certain. The CDR3 consists of 15 residues. The germline gives CDR1 MNHEY, CDR2 SMNVEV (reference sequence). The ends were cut back, 0 bases at V and 2 bases at J, with 8 bases in the middle. This CDR3 is CASSLSMRGNQPQHF. In DNA form, the CDR3 reads TGTGCCAGCAGTTTATCAATGCGGGGCAATCAGCCCCAGCATTTT.

This rearrangement joins TRBV9 to TRBJ1-3, with TRBD1 as a possible D gene (5 bases). The CDR3 is 15 amino acids. Germline-derived CDR1 and CDR2 are SGDLS and YYNGEE. Trimming pared 0 bases from V and 1 base from J, leaving 8 bases between. Here the CDR3 DNA reads TGTGCCAGCAGCGTAGGGGGACTATCTGGAAACACCATATATTTT. It translates to CASSVGGLSGNTIYF.

The V gene is TRBV29-1, the J gene TRBJ2-1; 11 bases fit TRBD1. The V gene's germline CDR1 is SQVTM and CDR2 ANQGSEA. V lost 6 bases to trimming and J lost 7 bases; unmatched junction nucleotides: 5. This CDR3 contains 13 residues. The CDR3 is CSVGQGAINEQFF. The CDR3 DNA reads TGCAGCGTCGGACAGGGGGCGATTAATGAGCAGTTCTTC.

The rearrangement uses TRBV7-9 and TRBJ1-5; no definite D call. Trimming took off 1 base at V and 5 bases at J, with 6 bases between the two ends. CDR1 and CDR2 (germline): SEHNR, FQNEAQ (reference sequence). The CDR3 consists of 13 residues. The CDR3 reads CASSLGQDQPQHF. CDR3 in DNA: TGTGCCAGCAGCTTAGGGCAGGATCAGCCCCAGCATTTT.

This clonotype was counted a few times. The V call is TRBV18, the J call TRBJ2-3, with 7 bases lining up with TRBD2. V lost 3 bases and J lost 2; bases outside the gene matches: 8. Germline CDR1 is KGHSH and CDR2 is LQKENI. The CDR3 has 16 amino acids. CDR3 nucleotide sequence: TGTGCCAGCTCACCGAAGGCGGGGGAGACCACAGATACGCAGTATTTT. Residues: CASSPKAGETTDTQYF.

The rearrangement uses TRBV28 and TRBJ1-3; 7 bases map to TRBD1. With 4 bases clipped from V and 5 bases from J, the junction kept 8 bases outside the gene matches. Germline V CDR1 and CDR2: MDHEN, SYDVKM. This CDR3 spans 15 amino acids. The CDR3 spells CASSSRGTVRNTIYF. The DNA of the CDR3 is TGTGCCAGCAGTTCCCGAGGGACAGTGAGAAACACCATATATTTT.

V gene TRBV3-1 combines with J gene TRBJ1-2; no reliable D call. V was cut by 3 bases and J by 8 bases, with 7 bases left in between. The V gene's germline CDR1 is LGHDT and CDR2 YNNKEL (reference sequence). The CDR3 runs to 11 residues. CDR3 coding DNA: TGTGCCAGCAGCCATGGAGGAGGCTACACCTTC. Translating it yields CASSHGGGYTF.

The chain carries TRBV4-3 and TRBJ2-7, with D perhaps TRBD2 (7 bases). The CDR3 consists of 16 residues. Trimming took off 1 base at V and 0 bases at J, with 13 bases between the two ends. From germline, CDR1 is LGHNA and CDR2 YSLEER. CDR3 protein: CASSQGGGGYSYEQYF. The CDR3 coding sequence is TGCGCCAGCAGCCAAGGGGGCGGGGGCTACTCCTACGAGCAGTACTTC.

This clonotype was counted only a few times. This chain links TRBV11-2 with TRBJ1-2; D is unresolved. V shed 5 bases and J shed 6 bases, with 16 bases lying between them. Germline CDR1 reads SGHAT; CDR2 reads FQNNGV. The CDR3 totals 14 residues. The CDR3 sequence: CASSPGYLWDGYTF. CDR3 in DNA: TGTGCCAGCAGCCCAGGCTATCTCTGGGATGGCTACACCTTC.

The rearrangement links TRBV11-2 to TRBJ1-1; D is unclear. Trimming cost V 5 bases and J 8 bases, with 12 bases left between them. Per germline, CDR1 SGHAT and CDR2 FQNNGV. The CDR3 is made up of 12 amino acids. The CDR3 loop reads CASSHAMPEAFF. The CDR3 DNA reads as TGTGCCAGCAGCCACGCGATGCCGGAAGCTTTCTTT. The full variable domain, its missing parts supplied by reference TRBV11-2 and TRBJ1-1, is EAGVAQSPRYKIIEKRQSVAFWCNPISGHATLYWYQQILGQGPKLLIQFQNNGVVDDSQLPKDRFSAERLKGVDSTLKIQPAKLEDSAVYLCASSHAMPEAFFGQGTRLTVV.

The chain joins TRBV5-1 to TRBJ2-5; unclear D gene. V gave up 0 bases and J gave up 4 bases, with 13 bases separating them. The CDR3 spans 15 residues. The V gene's germline CDR1 is SGHRS and CDR2 YFSETQ. CDR3 loop: CASSLAVYNGETQYF. For the CDR3, the DNA is TGCGCCAGCAGCTTGGCAGTCTACAATGGAGAGACCCAGTACTTC.

The CDR3, as DNA: TGTGCCAGCACCGATCGGGATAACAATGAGCAGTTCTTC. It codes for CASTDRDNNEQFF. The chain is built from TRBV12-3 or TRBV12-4 and TRBJ2-1; TRBD2 might be the D (5 bases). The CDR3 loop spans 13 amino acids. V lost 7 bases and J 5 bases, leaving 12 bases between the germline ends.

This clonotype was detected a few times. The chain carries TRBV4-3 and TRBJ1-3; D uncertain. Germline V lookup: CDR1 LGHNA, CDR2 YSLEER. There are 13 residues in the CDR3. V gave up 4 bases and J gave up 2 bases, with 6 bases separating them. The DNA of the CDR3 is TGCGCCAGCAGCCTCTCGCCTGGAAACACCATATATTTT. Its translation is CASSLSPGNTIYF.

This chain joins TRBV7-3 and TRBJ2-1, with D tentatively TRBD2 (6 bases). Trimming stripped 5 bases from V and 6 bases from J, with 14 bases between. This CDR3 has 14 residues. CDR1 and CDR2 from the germline V gene are SGHTA and FQGTGA. The CDR3 spells CASSRPGLLNEQFF. The CDR3 nucleotides read TGTGCCAGCAGCCGTCCGGGACTCCTCAATGAGCAGTTCTTC.

There are a few counts of this clonotype. The rearrangement uses TRBV25-1 and TRBJ2-7, with D perhaps TRBD1 (5 bases). This CDR3 region has 13 residues. CDR1 is MGHDK and CDR2 is SYGVNS in the germline V gene. V lost 3 bases, J lost 6 bases, and 12 bases lay in between. The CDR3 here is CASSDGVGAEQYF. The CDR3 DNA follows: TGTGCCAGCAGTGATGGGGTAGGGGCCGAGCAGTACTTC.

A few counts support this clonotype. The V call is TRBV7-9, the J call TRBJ2-1; 8 bases agree with TRBD2. This CDR3 region has 15 residues. CDR1 is SEHNR and CDR2 is FQNEAQ in the germline V gene (reference sequence). The ends lost 5 bases at V and 6 bases at J; junction bases unmatched: 9. CDR3 sequence: CASSPGGGRSNEQFF. The CDR3 coding sequence is TGTGCCAGCAGCCCCGGGGGCGGGAGGTCCAATGAGCAGTTCTTC.

The V gene is TRBV24-1, the J gene TRBJ2-5; the match to TRBD2 covers 14 bases. The length of the CDR3 is 16 residues. V was pared by 5 bases and J by 4 bases, with 5 bases of the junction left unmatched. Germline V gives CDR1 KGHDR, CDR2 SFDVKD. DNA for the CDR3: TGTGCCACCAGTGTGACTAGCGGGGGGGCAGGAGAGACCCAGTACTTC. Translated, it gives CATSVTSGGAGETQYF.